This entry describes one T cell receptor beta chain. Its target is not known. Sequencing used immunoSEQ multiplex PCR; TCRdb keeps in-frame clones, though not all of them. The sample contains over 150,000 clones, about nine tenths of which appear only once. Per the germline V gene, CDR1 is SGHDN and CDR2 is FVKESK. The CDR3 contains 15 residues. V was pared by 4 bases and J by 3 bases, with 15 bases between. The sample originates from a study of T cell responses to AZD1222 COVID-19 vaccine. Points from the study as a whole: All repertoire sampling was performed exclusively after the peak T cell response.

This rearrangement joins TRBV14 to TRBJ1-2; D not resolved. The receptor comes from an adult in good health. This specimen consisted of peripheral blood, obtained on day 0 of AZD1222 vaccination. CDR3 nucleotides: TGTGCCAGCAGCCGCGTCCTAGGGCAGCACTATGGCTACACCTTC. Translating gives CASSRVLGQHYGYTF.